Listed below are T cell receptor beta chains from one sample, sequenced in a study of ipilimumab plus nivolumab after autologous stem cell transplantation. TCRdb's copy holds only in-frame clones and misses some; the assay was immunoSEQ multiplex PCR. The sample lists roughly 9,800 clones; about 72% were seen once. The sample was PBMCs, taken in a trial of ipilimumab plus nivolumab as post-transplant consolidation. The receptors originated from a female donor with multiple myeloma. The CDR3 runs from the conserved cysteine through the conserved F or W. A D gene is named only where the DNA matches it firmly. Clone size is shown for a subset of rows, as once, few, many or a class of expanded clone.

J: TRBJ2-6
size: .
length: 13
D: .
V: TRBV27
DNA: TGTGCCAGCAGTTTCGCTGGGGCCAACGTCCTGACTTTC
CDR3: CASSFAGANVLTF

J: TRBJ1-5
size: few
length: 16
D: TRBD1
V: TRBV16
DNA: TGTGCCAGCAGCCTCAATGGACAGGGTTTGAATCAGCCCCAGCATTTT
CDR3: CASSLNGQGLNQPQHF

J: TRBJ1-2
size: .
length: 17
D: TRBD1
V: TRBV29-1
DNA: TGCAGCGTTACCTTTGGGGGGACAGGGGGCGGAAGCTATGGCTACACCTTC
CDR3: CSVTFGGTGGGSYGYTF

J: TRBJ2-7
size: few
length: 12
D: .
V: TRBV30
DNA: TGTGCCTCAAAGCCTAGCTCCTACGAGCAGTACTTC
CDR3: CASKPSSYEQYF

J: TRBJ2-7
size: once
length: 13
D: .
V: TRBV11-2
DNA: TGTGCCAGCAGCCTCCTTAGCGGATACGAGCAGTACTTC
CDR3: CASSLLSGYEQYF

J: TRBJ1-2
size: .
length: 14
D: .
V: TRBV6-6
DNA: TGTGCCAGCAGTTACTCGAATTCGGTGAATGGCTACACCTTC
CDR3: CASSYSNSVNGYTF

J: TRBJ2-1
size: .
length: 13
D: .
V: TRBV6-1
DNA: TGTGCCAGCAGTGATGGGCGGTACAATGAGCAGTTCTTC
CDR3: CASSDGRYNEQFF

J: TRBJ1-1
size: .
length: 15
D: TRBD1
V: TRBV15
DNA: TGTGCCACCAGCAGTGGGGGGACAGAGAACACTGAAGCTTTCTTT
CDR3: CATSSGGTENTEAFF

J: TRBJ2-7
size: .
length: 16
D: .
V: TRBV11-2
DNA: TGTGCCAGCAGTACACTGTTCGGGCCTGAGACCTACGAGCAGTACTTC
CDR3: CASSTLFGPETYEQYF

J: TRBJ2-2
size: .
length: 17
D: TRBD2
V: TRBV11-1
DNA: TGTGCCAGCAGCCGCCTAGCGGGAGGGCCGAACACCGGGGAGCTGTTTTTT
CDR3: CASSRLAGGPNTGELFF

J: TRBJ2-1
size: .
length: 15
D: TRBD2
V: TRBV29-1
DNA: TGCAGCGTTAGGGGACTAGCGGGAGATTTCAATGAGCAGTTCTTC
CDR3: CSVRGLAGDFNEQFF

J: TRBJ1-5
size: few
length: 15
D: TRBD1
V: TRBV6-6
DNA: TGTGCCAGCAGACCGGACAGGGCGGGCAATCAGCCCCAGCATTTT
CDR3: CASRPDRAGNQPQHF